The sequence of this T cell receptor beta chain was determined in a study of T cells in Graves' hyperthyroidism and ophthalmopathy (dated by TCRdb to about 2019). Background for the entire study: Peripheral blood samples were taken at initial diagnosis, before any treatment was given. Prospective prediction of ophthalmopathy was tested in an independent validation cohort of 18 to 20 hyperthyroidism patients and 15 to 17 patients who later progressed to ophthalmopathy. The roughly 90 discovery patients were divided at random into training and test sets in a 7:3 ratio. In six Graves' hyperthyroidism patients, the study also compared T-cell repertoires from thyroid tissue with T-cell repertoires from blood. After blood sampling, hyperthyroidism patients were treated with methimazole at a starting dose of 30 mg daily, and ophthalmopathy patients were treated with high-dose intravenous methylprednisolone. A discovery cohort of about a hundred patients, 43 with Graves' ophthalmopathy and 55 to 60 with stable Graves' hyperthyroidism, was used to find distinguishing TCR V-J signatures. TCR Vbeta CDR3 sequencing of some 140 peripheral blood samples (over 40 ophthalmopathy, roughly 72 hyperthyroidism and approximately 17 progressor patients) is reported in the paper.

This clonotype was seen a handful of times. Its antigen remains unidentified. No much larger clonotype is one base removed from it; base qualities were not supplied. Broader findings and caveats from the paper: In validation, the model predicted progression to ophthalmopathy with approximately 70% sensitivity and around 72% specificity, a median of around six months before onset. In cross-validation, a model built on a 13 V-J signature told ophthalmopathy apart from stable hyperthyroidism with approximately 90% sensitivity and roughly 83% specificity, and in testing the same model reached 80%/75%. Blood samples also contained most of the expanded thyroid clonotypes (frequency above 0.001), which suggests that blood repertoires may reflect thyroid immune responses. Sample size was not statistically predetermined, and investigators were not blinded to group allocation.

The CDR3 measures 14 amino acids from cysteine to phenylalanine. Of all the DNA, just the CDR3 is kept, 42 bases in frame from base 1. V loses 0 bases of germline sequence and J loses 1 base, and the interval between the two ends is 8 bases. Per the germline V gene, SGDLS is the CDR1 and YYNGEE is the CDR2. Amplification of TCR beta CDR3 regions was carried out from RNA transcripts. The first round of RT-PCR for the TCR CDR3 was performed with the HTBI primer set and the Qiagen OneStep RT-PCR kit. Libraries were constructed in a second round of multiplex PCR, after which size selection and purification were performed. Paired-end sequencing of the libraries was performed with 100 bp reads on an Illumina HiSeq2000. Processing in the source paper ran as follows. SOAPnuke was used to process the raw data, removing reads that contained adapters or uncalled bases, had a mean Phred below 15, or lacked an exact match to the constant primer or identifier. High-quality paired reads were merged with COPE v1.2.5, and unique nucleotide sequences were defined as clonotypes. MiTCR v1.1 was used to align the clonotypes against IMGT TRBV, TRBD and TRBJ reference segments. Analysis was restricted to V-J combinations with a frequency above 0.0001, which covered just over 98% of repertoires. A TCS score was defined as the ratio between F50 (clonal expansion) and ExV (chaos), using BLOSUM62-based TCRdist between CDR3 peptides within each V-J. Welch's t-statistics and random forest reduced 500 to 650 V-J features to 13, which were used in a naive Bayes classifier (R e1071). TCRdb trimmed the raw reads at Q25, called clones with MiXCR and kept productive beta chains. CDR3 protein sequences are deduplicated, and each keeps its most common genes and DNA. The V and J calls come from TCRdb's annotation, not from the publication. Within this sample are some 620,000 distinct CDR3 sequences, with around 15% of them counted one time only. The ten largest clones add up to 3.8% of the sample.

Stable Graves' hyperthyroidism was defined as the absence of progression to ophthalmopathy over 18 months of follow-up. Hyperthyroidism patients were newly diagnosed, had a disease duration of under 2 months, and were aged 18 to 65 years. Patients with uncontrolled infections, other autoimmune diseases, pregnancy or lactation were excluded. Diagnoses were based on clinical symptoms, serum thyroxine and TRAb, thyroid ultrasound and orbital computed tomography. Ficoll-Paque density gradient centrifugation was used to isolate PBMCs from around 10 ml of fresh peripheral blood. Total RNA was extracted using Trizol reagent, and RNA quality was assessed on an Agilent 2100 Bioanalyzer.

The TCR was taken from a woman aged 30 to 39 with Graves' hyperthyroidism. The material sequenced was blood. This chain joins TRBV9 to TRBJ2-7, with TRBD1 tentatively as D gene (5 bases match). The CDR3 region: CASSVGQTSYEQYF. The DNA sequence is TGTGCCAGCAGCGTAGGACAGACATCCTACGAGCAGTACTTC.